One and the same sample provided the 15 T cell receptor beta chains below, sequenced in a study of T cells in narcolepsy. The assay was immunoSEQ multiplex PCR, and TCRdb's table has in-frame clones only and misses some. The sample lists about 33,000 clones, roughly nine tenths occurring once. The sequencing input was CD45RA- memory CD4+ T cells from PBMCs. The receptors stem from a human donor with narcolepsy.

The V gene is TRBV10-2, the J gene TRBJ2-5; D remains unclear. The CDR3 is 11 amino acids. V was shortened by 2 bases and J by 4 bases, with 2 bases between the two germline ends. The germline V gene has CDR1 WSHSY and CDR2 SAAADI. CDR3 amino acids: CASSEGETQYF. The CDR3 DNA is TGCGCCAGCAGTGAGGGAGAGACCCAGTACTTC.

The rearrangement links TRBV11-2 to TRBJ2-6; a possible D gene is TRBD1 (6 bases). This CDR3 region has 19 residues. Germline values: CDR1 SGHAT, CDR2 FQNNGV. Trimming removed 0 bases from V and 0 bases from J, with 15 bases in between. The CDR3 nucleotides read TGTGCCAGCAGCTTAGATAAGGGCAGGGGCAACTCTGGGGCCAACGTCCTGACTTTC. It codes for CASSLDKGRGNSGANVLTF.

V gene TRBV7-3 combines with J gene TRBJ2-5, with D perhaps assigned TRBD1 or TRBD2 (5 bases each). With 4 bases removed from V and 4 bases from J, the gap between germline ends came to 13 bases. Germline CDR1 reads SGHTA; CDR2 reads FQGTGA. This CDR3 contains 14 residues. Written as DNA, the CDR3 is TGTGCCAGCAGCTCGGGACCTCCGGGAGAGACCCAGTACTTC. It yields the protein CASSSGPPGETQYF.

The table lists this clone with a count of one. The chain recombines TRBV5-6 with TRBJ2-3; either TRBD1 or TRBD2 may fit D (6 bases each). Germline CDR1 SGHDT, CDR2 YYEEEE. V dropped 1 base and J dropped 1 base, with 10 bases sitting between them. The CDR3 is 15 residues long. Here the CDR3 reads CASSLNGGGTDTQYF. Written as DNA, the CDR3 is TGTGCCAGCAGCTTGAACGGGGGCGGCACAGATACGCAGTATTTT. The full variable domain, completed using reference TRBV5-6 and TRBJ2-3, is DAGVTQSPTHLIKTRGQQVTLRCSPKSGHDTVSWYQQALGQGPQFIFQYYEEEERQRGNFPDRFSGHQFPNYSSELNVNALLLGDSALYLCASSLNGGGTDTQYFGPGTRLTVL.

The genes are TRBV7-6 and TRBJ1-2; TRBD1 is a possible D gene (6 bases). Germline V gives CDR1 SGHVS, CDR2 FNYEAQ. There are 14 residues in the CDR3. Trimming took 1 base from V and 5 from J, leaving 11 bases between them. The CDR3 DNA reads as TGTGCCAGCAGCTTAGATTCGACAGGATATGGCTACACCTTC. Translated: CASSLDSTGYGYTF. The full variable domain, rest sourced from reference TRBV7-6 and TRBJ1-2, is GAGVSQSPRYKVTKRGQDVALRCDPISGHVSLYWYRQALGQGPEFLTYFNYEAQQDKSGLPNDRFSAERPEGSISTLTIQRTEQRDSAMYRCASSLDSTGYGYTFGSGTRLTVV.

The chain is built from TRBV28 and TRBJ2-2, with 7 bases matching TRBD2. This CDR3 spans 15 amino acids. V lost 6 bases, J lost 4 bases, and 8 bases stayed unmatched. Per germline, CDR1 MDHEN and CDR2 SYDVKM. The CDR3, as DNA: TGTGCCAGCAGACGAGCGGGATCCGGCACCGGGGAGCTGTTTTTT. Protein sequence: CASRRAGSGTGELFF. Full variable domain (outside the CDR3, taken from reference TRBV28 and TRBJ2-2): DVKVTQSSRYLVKRTGEKVFLECVQDMDHENMFWYRQDPGLGLRLIYFSYDVKMKEKGDIPEGYSVSREKKERFSLILESASTNQTSMYLCASRRAGSGTGELFFGEGSRLTVL.

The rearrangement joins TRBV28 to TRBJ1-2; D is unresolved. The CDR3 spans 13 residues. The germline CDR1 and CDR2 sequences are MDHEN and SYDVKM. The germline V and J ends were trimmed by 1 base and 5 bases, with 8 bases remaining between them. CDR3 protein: CASSLSALYGYTF. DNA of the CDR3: TGTGCCAGCAGTTTATCGGCATTGTATGGCTACACCTTC.

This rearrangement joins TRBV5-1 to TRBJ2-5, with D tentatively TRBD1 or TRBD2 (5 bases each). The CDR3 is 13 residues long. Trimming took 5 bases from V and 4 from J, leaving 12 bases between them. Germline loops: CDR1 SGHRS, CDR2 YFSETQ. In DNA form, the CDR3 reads TGCGCCAGCAGTCCCCTGAGGGGAGAGACCCAGTACTTC. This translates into CASSPLRGETQYF.

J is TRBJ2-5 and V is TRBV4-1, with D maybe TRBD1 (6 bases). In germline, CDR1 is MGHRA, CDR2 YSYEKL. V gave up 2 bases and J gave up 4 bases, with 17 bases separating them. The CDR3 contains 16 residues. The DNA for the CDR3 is TGCGCCAGCAGCCAACGCGCAGGGGAGAGGCGAGAGACCCAGTACTTC. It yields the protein CASSQRAGERRETQYF.

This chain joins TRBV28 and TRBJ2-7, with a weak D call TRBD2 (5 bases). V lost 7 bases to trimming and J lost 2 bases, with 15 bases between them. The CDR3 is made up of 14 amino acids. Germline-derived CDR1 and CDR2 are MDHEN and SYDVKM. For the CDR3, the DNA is TGTGCCAGCAAAGAGGGCACCATTACCTACGAGCAGTACTTC. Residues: CASKEGTITYEQYF.

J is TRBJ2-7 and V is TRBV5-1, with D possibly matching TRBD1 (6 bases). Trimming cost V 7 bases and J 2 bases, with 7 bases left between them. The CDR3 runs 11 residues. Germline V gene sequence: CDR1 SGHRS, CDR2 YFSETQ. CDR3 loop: CASGTTYEQYF. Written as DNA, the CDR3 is TGCGCCAGCGGGACAACCTACGAGCAGTACTTC. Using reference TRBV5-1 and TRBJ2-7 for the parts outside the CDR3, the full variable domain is KAGVTQTPRYLIKTRGQQVTLSCSPISGHRSVSWYQQTPGQGLQFLFEYFSETQRNKGNFPGRFSGRQFSNSRSEMNVSTLELGDSALYLCASGTTYEQYFGPGTRLTVT.

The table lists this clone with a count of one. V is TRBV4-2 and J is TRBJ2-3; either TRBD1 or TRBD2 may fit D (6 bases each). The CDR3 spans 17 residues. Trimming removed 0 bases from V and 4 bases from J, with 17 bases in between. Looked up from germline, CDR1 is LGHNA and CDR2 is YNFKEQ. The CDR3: CASSQDVGGAVADTQYF. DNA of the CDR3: TGTGCCAGCAGCCAAGATGTCGGGGGCGCAGTGGCAGATACGCAGTATTTT.

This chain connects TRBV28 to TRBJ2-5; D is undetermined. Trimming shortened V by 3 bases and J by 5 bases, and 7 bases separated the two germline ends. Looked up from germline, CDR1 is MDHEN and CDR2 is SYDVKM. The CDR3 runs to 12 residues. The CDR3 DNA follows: TGTGCCAGCAGTTTCGGACGGGAGACCCAGTACTTC. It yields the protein CASSFGRETQYF.

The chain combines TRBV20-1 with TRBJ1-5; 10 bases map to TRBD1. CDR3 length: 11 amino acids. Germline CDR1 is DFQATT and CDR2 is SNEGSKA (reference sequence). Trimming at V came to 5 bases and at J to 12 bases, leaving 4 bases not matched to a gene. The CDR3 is CSAGTGDIQHF. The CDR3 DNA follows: TGCAGTGCTGGGACAGGGGATATCCAGCATTTT.

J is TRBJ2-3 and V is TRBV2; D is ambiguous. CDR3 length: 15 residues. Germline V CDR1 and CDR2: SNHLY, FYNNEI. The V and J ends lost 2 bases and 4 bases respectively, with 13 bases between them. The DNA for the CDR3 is TGTGCCAGCAGTGAACGGGTTGGAGTATCAGATACGCAGTATTTT. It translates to CASSERVGVSDTQYF.